This is a list of T cell receptor beta chains from one sample in a study of shared clonotypes between healthy human individuals. The repertoire was sequenced with immunoSEQ multiplex PCR; TCRdb's copy has only in-frame clones and lacks some. The sample records some 1,900,000 clones, about 94% being singletons. Sequencing was performed on naive CD8+ T cells sorted from blood. The receptors originated from a young man in good health. Each CDR3 is given with its conserved first and last residue. Each record gives: clone size, V gene, J gene, D gene, CDR3 protein, CDR3 DNA. A D gene is named only where the DNA matches it firmly. Clone sizes are given selectively: once, few, many, or a class where the clone is expanded.

size: -
V: TRBV29-1
J: TRBJ1-5
D: TRBD1
CDR3: CSVGIGGQGDSNQPQHF
DNA: TGCAGCGTCGGAATTGGGGGACAGGGGGATAGCAATCAGCCCCAGCATTTT

size: once
V: TRBV9
J: TRBJ2-3
D: TRBD2
CDR3: CASSSRLAESTDTQYF
DNA: TGTGCCAGCAGCTCAAGACTAGCGGAAAGCACAGATACGCAGTATTTT

size: -
V: TRBV6-5
J: TRBJ2-1
D: -
CDR3: CASSIEAPYNEQFF
DNA: TGTGCCAGCAGTATTGAGGCCCCCTACAATGAGCAGTTCTTC

size: -
V: TRBV7-9
J: TRBJ1-5
D: TRBD1
CDR3: CASSTSGTGANQPQHF
DNA: TGTGCCAGCAGCACCTCCGGGACAGGGGCCAATCAGCCCCAGCATTTT

size: -
V: TRBV6-5
J: TRBJ1-2
D: -
CDR3: CASSENYGYTF
DNA: TGTGCCAGCAGTGAAAACTATGGCTACACCTTC

size: -
V: TRBV7-9
J: TRBJ2-7
D: TRBD1
CDR3: CASSLVTTGVNEQYF
DNA: TGTGCCAGCAGCTTAGTCACGACAGGGGTAAACGAGCAGTACTTC

size: -
V: TRBV7-9
J: TRBJ2-7
D: TRBD1
CDR3: CASSLAPGGRYEQYF
DNA: TGTGCCAGCAGCTTAGCCCCAGGGGGCCGATACGAGCAGTACTTC

size: -
V: TRBV4-1
J: TRBJ1-2
D: -
CDR3: CASSQDDGGSYGYTF
DNA: TGCGCCAGCAGCCAAGATGATGGGGGGAGTTATGGCTACACCTTC

size: -
V: TRBV9
J: TRBJ1-5
D: -
CDR3: CASSASGDFGNQPQHF
DNA: TGTGCCAGCAGCGCTAGCGGGGATTTTGGCAATCAGCCCCAGCATTTT

size: -
V: TRBV10-2
J: TRBJ1-4
D: -
CDR3: CATGGVTNEKLFF
DNA: TGCGCCACCGGGGGCGTAACTAATGAAAAACTGTTTTTT

size: -
V: TRBV6-6
J: TRBJ1-1
D: TRBD1
CDR3: CASSPRDSGDTEAFF
DNA: TGTGCCAGCAGTCCAAGGGACAGCGGAGACACTGAAGCTTTCTTT

size: -
V: TRBV5-1
J: TRBJ2-7
D: -
CDR3: CASSLPGEQYF
DNA: TGCGCCAGCAGCTTACCGGGCGAGCAGTACTTC

size: -
V: TRBV7-9
J: TRBJ1-4
D: TRBD1
CDR3: CASSRHGQGPNEKLFF
DNA: TGTGCCAGCAGCCGACATGGACAGGGTCCTAATGAAAAACTGTTTTTT

size: -
V: TRBV30
J: TRBJ2-1
D: -
CDR3: CAWSVTLVSEQFF
DNA: TGTGCCTGGAGTGTGACGCTAGTTTCTGAGCAGTTCTTC

size: -
V: TRBV27
J: TRBJ2-7
D: -
CDR3: CASSEGYEQYF
DNA: TGTGCCAGCAGCGAGGGTTACGAGCAGTACTTC

size: once
V: TRBV6-5
J: TRBJ2-7
D: -
CDR3: CASSFDRSYEQYF
DNA: TGTGCCAGCAGCTTCGACAGATCCTACGAGCAGTACTTC

size: -
V: TRBV27
J: TRBJ2-5
D: TRBD1
CDR3: CASSLDSRGLETQYF
DNA: TGTGCCAGCAGTTTAGATAGCAGGGGGTTGGAGACCCAGTACTTC

size: -
V: TRBV10-3
J: TRBJ2-7
D: TRBD1
CDR3: CAIRDRGGEQYF
DNA: TGTGCCATCAGGGACAGGGGAGGCGAGCAGTACTTC

size: once
V: TRBV9
J: TRBJ2-1
D: -
CDR3: CASSGADGYNEQFF
DNA: TGTGCCAGCAGCGGTGCCGACGGCTACAATGAGCAGTTCTTC

size: once
V: TRBV5-5
J: TRBJ1-3
D: -
CDR3: CASSTQYTSSGNTIYF
DNA: TGTGCCAGCAGCACCCAATACACGAGCTCTGGAAACACCATATATTTT

size: -
V: TRBV28
J: TRBJ2-1
D: -
CDR3: CASREVPSRSYNEQFF
DNA: TGTGCCAGCAGAGAGGTCCCCTCCCGCTCCTACAATGAGCAGTTCTTC

size: -
V: TRBV2
J: TRBJ2-1
D: -
CDR3: CASKGLSPRADNEQFF
DNA: TGTGCCAGCAAGGGTCTTTCTCCCAGGGCGGACAATGAGCAGTTCTTC

size: -
V: TRBV6-5
J: TRBJ2-1
D: -
CDR3: CASSSDLFSTDEQFF
DNA: TGTGCCAGCAGTTCGGACTTATTTTCTACGGATGAGCAGTTCTTC

size: -
V: TRBV11-2
J: TRBJ2-3
D: TRBD2
CDR3: CASSLVLAGVDTQYF
DNA: TGTGCCAGCAGCTTAGTGCTAGCGGGGGTGGATACGCAGTATTTT

size: once
V: TRBV6-6
J: TRBJ2-5
D: -
CDR3: CASSYSNSLETQYF
DNA: TGTGCCAGCAGTTACTCGAACAGCCTGGAGACCCAGTACTTC

size: -
V: TRBV7-9
J: TRBJ2-3
D: -
CDR3: CASSLGTTVADTQYF
DNA: TGTGCCAGCAGCTTAGGTACGACAGTCGCCGATACGCAGTATTTT

size: -
V: TRBV6-5
J: TRBJ1-1
D: TRBD1
CDR3: CASSLGQGNTEAFF
DNA: TGTGCCAGCAGTCTCGGACAGGGTAACACTGAAGCTTTCTTT